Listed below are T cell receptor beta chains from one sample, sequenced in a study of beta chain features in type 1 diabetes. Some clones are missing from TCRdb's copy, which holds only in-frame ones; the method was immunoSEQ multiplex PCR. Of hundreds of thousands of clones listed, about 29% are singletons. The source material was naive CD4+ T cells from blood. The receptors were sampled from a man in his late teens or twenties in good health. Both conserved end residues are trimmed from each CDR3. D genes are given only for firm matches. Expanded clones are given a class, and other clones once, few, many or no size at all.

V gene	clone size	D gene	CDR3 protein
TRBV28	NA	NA	ASSQRPGNLF
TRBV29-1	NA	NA	SVEVAGIEAF
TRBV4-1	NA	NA	ASSQPGRGNQPQH
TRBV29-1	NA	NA	SVELGRVSPYEQY
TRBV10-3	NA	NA	AIRAGETTTNEKLF
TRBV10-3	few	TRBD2	AISAKPQGLAGSFNEQF
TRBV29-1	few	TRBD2	SVGGLAGSTDTQY
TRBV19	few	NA	ASSIGRQETQY
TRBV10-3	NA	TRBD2	AISDRGRTDTQY
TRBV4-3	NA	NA	ASSQLSSASYEQY
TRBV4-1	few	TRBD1	ASSLLDRVETQY
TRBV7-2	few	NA	ASRAQRGFHEQY
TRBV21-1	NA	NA	ASSKREVSGANVLT
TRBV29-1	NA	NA	SILGARGDEKLF
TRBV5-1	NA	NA	ASSYSLASYNEQF
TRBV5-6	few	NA	ASSRVAQGGTEAF
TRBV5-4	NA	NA	ASSFEDRGQETQY
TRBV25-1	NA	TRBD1	ASSATGSGANVLT
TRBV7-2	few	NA	ASSSRVGTYEQY
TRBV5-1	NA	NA	ASSLEGRSAGANVLT
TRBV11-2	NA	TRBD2	ASSRAGLAGGTADTQY
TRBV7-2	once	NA	ASSFSSGNQETQY
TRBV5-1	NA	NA	ASSSDREVETQY
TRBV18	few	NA	ASSPNSPNEQF
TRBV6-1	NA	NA	ASSELRGSNQPQH
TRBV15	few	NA	ATSIGGTSYQPQH
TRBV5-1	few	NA	ASSLDGQIMNTEAF
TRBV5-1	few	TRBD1	ASSSGGKNIQY
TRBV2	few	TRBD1	ASSTETGYEQY